This T cell receptor beta chain was profiled in a study of spatial heterogeneity in lung cancer. Study summary: A consistent excess of beta-chain over alpha-chain sequences was detected. Whole-study results and caveats: Circulating ubiquitous expanded tumor TCRs were observed more frequently at resection than at follow-up.

This clonotype has ten or more counts. Its antigen remains unidentified. Time point described: sample taken at primary tumor resection. Whole RNA was taken from tumor, nontumor lung or frozen PBMC; it was then sequenced unsorted. The donors comprised some 78 untreated early-stage non-small cell lung cancer patients. Individually, TCR cDNA molecules were each labelled with a unique molecular identifier. One entry per CDR3 protein results from TCRdb running MiXCR on the 5' RACE reads. The sample consists of about 92,000 distinct CDR3 sequences, 10% to 15% of them appearing once. The germline CDR1 and CDR2 sequences are MNHEY and SVGAGI. The CDR3 loop spans 14 amino acids. Trimming shortened V by 9 bases and J by 0 bases, and 13 bases separated the two germline ends.

The gene calls are TRBV6-5 and TRBJ2-3, with a tentative D call TRBD2 (5 bases). The sample consisted of PBMCs, taken at surgery. This clonotype was sampled from a male donor with early-stage non-small cell lung cancer. CDR3 sequence (DNA): TGTGCCAGTAAGGGAGCGCTAAGCACAGATACGCAGTATTTT. This sequence encodes CASKGALSTDTQYF.